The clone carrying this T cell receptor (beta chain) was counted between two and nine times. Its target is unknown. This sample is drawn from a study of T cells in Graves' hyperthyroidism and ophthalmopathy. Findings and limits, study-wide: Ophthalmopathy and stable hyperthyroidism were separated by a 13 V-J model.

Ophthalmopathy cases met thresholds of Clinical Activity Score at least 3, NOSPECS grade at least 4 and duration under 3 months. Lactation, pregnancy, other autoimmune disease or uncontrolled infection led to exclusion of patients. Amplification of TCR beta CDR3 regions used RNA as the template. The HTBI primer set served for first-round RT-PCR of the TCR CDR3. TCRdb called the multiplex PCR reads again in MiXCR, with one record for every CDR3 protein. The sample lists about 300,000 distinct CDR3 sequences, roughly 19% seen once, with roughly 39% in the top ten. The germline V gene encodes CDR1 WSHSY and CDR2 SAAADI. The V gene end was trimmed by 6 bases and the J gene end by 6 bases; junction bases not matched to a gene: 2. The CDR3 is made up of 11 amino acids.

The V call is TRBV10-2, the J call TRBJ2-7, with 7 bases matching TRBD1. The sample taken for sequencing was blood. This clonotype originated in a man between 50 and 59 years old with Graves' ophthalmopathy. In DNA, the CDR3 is TGCGCCAGCAGGGGACAGTCCGAGCAGTACTTC. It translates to CASRGQSEQYF.